This section outlines one T cell receptor beta chain sequence together with its context. Its antigen has not been determined. No base quality values were provided; no much bigger clone lies one nucleotide off. The trial excluded patients who had a history of autoimmune disease or who were on systemic immunosuppression. Peripheral blood for TCR sequencing was collected from all dose cohorts at baseline, on cycle 4 day 1, and on cycle 7 day 1. Samples came from an open-label, multicenter, first-in-human phase I dose-escalation trial of ivuxolimab. Adults with locally advanced or metastatic head and neck squamous cell, hepatocellular, melanoma or renal cell carcinoma were enrolled in the trial. Before TCR sequencing, CD4+ and CD8+ T cells were separately sorted from peripheral blood. The data derive from a study of OX40 agonist ivuxolimab in advanced cancers. With respect to the entire study: Ivuxolimab was a fully human IgG2 agonistic monoclonal antibody targeting the costimulatory receptor OX40 (CD134). Peripheral TCRbeta sequencing was intended to test whether TCR sequence diversity was altered and clonal T-cell expansion was caused by ivuxolimab. Prior anti-PD-1, anti-PD-L1 or anti-CTLA-4 therapy was permitted, and 40% of dose-escalation patients had received checkpoint inhibitors. The paper reports the monotherapy dose-escalation portion (N ≈ 52 patients) of the phase I ivuxolimab trial. Partial responses were achieved by three dose-escalation patients, of whom one had hepatocellular carcinoma and two had cutaneous melanoma. A male proportion of almost 85% and a mean age of roughly 55 years, ranging from roughly 23 to 80, were recorded for the dose-escalation cohort. Intravenous ivuxolimab was administered to patients every 2 weeks at six dose levels: 0.01, 0.1, 0.3, 1.5, 3 and 10 mg/kg. Of the 50 to 55 dose-escalation patients, hepatocellular carcinoma was present in approximately 20, melanoma in around 15, renal cell carcinoma in 9 and head and neck cancer in 9. General findings and caveats noted by the study authors: At doses of 0.1 to 3.0 mg/kg, clonal expansion of both CD4+ and CD8+ blood T cells was observed from baseline to week 6. In partial responders in the 0.1-3.0 mg/kg groups, normalized peripheral clonal expansion was found to be among the lowest, especially among CD8+ T cells. On average, CD8+ T cells showed more expanded clones than CD4+ T cells after ivuxolimab. Low levels of normalized T-cell clonal expansion were also shown by some nonresponding patients. The antigen specificity of the clonally expanded peripheral T cells was not determined.

Inclusive of the bounding cysteine and phenylalanine, the CDR3 is 15 residues long. CDR3 DNA is the only sequence kept; it has 45 bases, read in frame from the first base. As encoded in the germline V gene (reference sequence), CDR1 is LNHDA while CDR2 is SQIVND. A distance of 8 bases separates the germline ends of V and J, which lose 2 bases and 0 bases respectively. To sequence the TCRbeta CDR3 region, genomic DNA was isolated from the sorted cells. TCRbeta CDR3 regions were sequenced using the immunoSEQ Assay. The table was pulled from immuneACCESS by TCRdb, which kept in-frame rearrangements only. Such tables lose some clones; where checked, under half of the loss comes from unresolved V genes, and the rest has no known cause. Within this sample are about 47,000 clones, with about 81% of them counted one time only. The ten largest clones capture about 1.5% of the sample.

The chain couples TRBV19 to TRBJ2-1; no D gene can be assigned with confidence. The receptor comes from an adult with an advanced solid tumor such as melanoma, head and neck, liver or kidney cancer. The sample was CD4+ or CD8+ T cells sorted from blood, taken in a trial of the OX40 agonist ivuxolimab. The CDR3: CASSISAVSYNEQFF. The DNA sequence is TGTGCCAGTAGTATATCGGCAGTCTCCTACAATGAGCAGTTCTTC.